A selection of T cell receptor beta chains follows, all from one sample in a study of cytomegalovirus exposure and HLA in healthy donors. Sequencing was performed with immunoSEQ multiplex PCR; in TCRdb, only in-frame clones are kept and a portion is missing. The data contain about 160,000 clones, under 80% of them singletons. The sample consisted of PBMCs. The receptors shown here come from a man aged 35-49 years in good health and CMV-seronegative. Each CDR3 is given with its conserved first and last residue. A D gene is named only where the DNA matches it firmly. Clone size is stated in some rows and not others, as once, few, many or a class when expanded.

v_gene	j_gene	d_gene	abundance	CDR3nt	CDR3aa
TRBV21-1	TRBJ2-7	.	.	TGTGCCAGCGGATCAGGGATGCAGCAGTACTTC	CASGSGMQQYF
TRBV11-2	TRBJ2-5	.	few	TGTGCCAGCAGCTTAGAAGGGGGACCAGACGGAGAGACCCAGTACTTC	CASSLEGGPDGETQYF
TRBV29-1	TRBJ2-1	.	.	TGCAGCGCAGGACAAGCCTTACGGAATGAGCAGTTCTTC	CSAGQALRNEQFF
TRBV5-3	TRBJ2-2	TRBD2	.	TGTGCCAGAAGCTTCACTAGCGGCTTAGCGGCGAACACCGGGGAGCTGTTTTTT	CARSFTSGLAANTGELFF
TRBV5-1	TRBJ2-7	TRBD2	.	TGCGCCAGCAGCTTGACGGGGGGGCCTGGCAACGAGCAGTACTTC	CASSLTGGPGNEQYF
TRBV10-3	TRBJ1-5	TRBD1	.	TGTGCCACCCGGGACAGTGGCAATCAGCCCCAGCATTTT	CATRDSGNQPQHF
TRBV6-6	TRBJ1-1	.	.	TGTGCCAGCAGGGGCAACACTGAAGCTTTCTTT	CASRGNTEAFF
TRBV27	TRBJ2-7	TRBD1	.	TGTGCCAGCAGTGCCGGGACAGGGGGCGGAGAGCAGTACTTC	CASSAGTGGGEQYF
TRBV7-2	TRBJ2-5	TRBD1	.	TGTGCCAGCAGCACACCCCGACAGGGCGGAAAGACCCAGTACTTC	CASSTPRQGGKTQYF
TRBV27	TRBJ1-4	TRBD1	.	TGTGCCAGCAGTTTAACCGAGGGGGCGACTGAAAAACTGTTTTTT	CASSLTEGATEKLFF
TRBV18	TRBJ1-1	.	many	TGTGCCAGCTCACCAAAACCCGGACAGTTTGGGAACACTGAAGCTTTCTTT	CASSPKPGQFGNTEAFF
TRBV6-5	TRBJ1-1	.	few	TGTGCCAGCACCACGGGGGGGGCAGCTTTCTTT	CASTTGGAAFF
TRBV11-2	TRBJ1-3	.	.	TGTGCCAGCAGCCAGGCCTTATACTCTGGAAACACCATATATTTT	CASSQALYSGNTIYF
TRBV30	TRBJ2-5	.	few	TGTGCCTGGAGTGTAAGGCGAGCGGAGACCCAGTACTTC	CAWSVRRAETQYF
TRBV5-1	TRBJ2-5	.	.	TGCGCCAGCAGCTTGGAGACAGGCTTCCAAGAGACCCAGTACTTC	CASSLETGFQETQYF
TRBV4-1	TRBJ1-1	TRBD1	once	TGCGCCAGCAGCCTGGGACAGGGGACTGAAGCTTTCTTT	CASSLGQGTEAFF
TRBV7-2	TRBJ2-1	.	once	TGTGCCAGCAGGAAGAGGGGGGGCAGGAATGAGCAGTTCTTC	CASRKRGGRNEQFF
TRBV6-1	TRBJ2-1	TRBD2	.	TGTGCCAGCAGGCGAGCGGGGACGGGGGAGCAGTTCTTC	CASRRAGTGEQFF
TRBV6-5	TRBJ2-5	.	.	TGTGCCAGCAGTTATGCGGGGATACAAGAGACCCAGTACTTC	CASSYAGIQETQYF
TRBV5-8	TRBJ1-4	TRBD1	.	TGTGCCAGCAGCGACGATACCGGGACAGTGAGTGAAAAACTGTTTTTT	CASSDDTGTVSEKLFF
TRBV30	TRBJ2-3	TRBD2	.	TGTGCCCGGAGTGCAGGGACTAGCGGGGCCGAGGATACGCAGTATTTT	CARSAGTSGAEDTQYF
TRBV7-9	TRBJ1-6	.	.	TGTGCCAGCAGCTTACAGGGTTCACCCCTCCACTTT	CASSLQGSPLHF
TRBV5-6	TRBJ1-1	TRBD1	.	TGTGCCAGCAGCTCCGGGACAGGGACTGAAGCTTTCTTT	CASSSGTGTEAFF
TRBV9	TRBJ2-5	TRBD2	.	TGTGCCAGCAGCGTAGGACTAGCGGGGGCCCAAGAGACCCAGTACTTC	CASSVGLAGAQETQYF
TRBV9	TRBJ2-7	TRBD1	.	TGTGCCAGCAGCGCCAGGACAGGGTCCTACGAGCAGTACTTC	CASSARTGSYEQYF
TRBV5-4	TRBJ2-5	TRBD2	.	TGTGCCAGCAGCTTTAGCGGGGGGAAAGAGACCCAGTACTTC	CASSFSGGKETQYF
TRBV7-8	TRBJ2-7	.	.	TGTGCCAGCAGCTTAGAAGTACTATACGAGCAGTACTTC	CASSLEVLYEQYF
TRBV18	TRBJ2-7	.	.	TGTGCCAGCTCACCCCCCCCCTTTCGTTACGAGCAGTACTTC	CASSPPPFRYEQYF
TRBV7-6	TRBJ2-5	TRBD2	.	TGTGCCAGCAGCATATCTAGCGGGGGGGCCCCAGAGACCCAGTACTTC	CASSISSGGAPETQYF
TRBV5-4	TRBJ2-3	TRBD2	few	TGTGCCAGCAGCTCCGGACTAGCGGGGCCCACAGATACGCAGTATTTT	CASSSGLAGPTDTQYF
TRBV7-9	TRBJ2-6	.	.	TGTGCCAGCCTGCCCTGGAGCTCTGGGGCCAACGTCCTGACTTTC	CASLPWSSGANVLTF
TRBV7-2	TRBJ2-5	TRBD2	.	TGTGCCAGCAGCTTAGCCGAGCGGGGGGGCGGGGAGACCCAGTACTTC	CASSLAERGGGETQYF
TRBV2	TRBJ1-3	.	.	TGTGCCAGCAGCGAGGACAGCTCTGGAAACACCATATATTTT	CASSEDSSGNTIYF
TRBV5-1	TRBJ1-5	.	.	TGCGCCAGCAGCTACAACCCGGGTACTAATCAGCCCCAGCATTTT	CASSYNPGTNQPQHF
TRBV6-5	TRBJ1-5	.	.	TGTGCCAGCAGTCCAGACAGGCTTCAGCCCCAGCATTTT	CASSPDRLQPQHF
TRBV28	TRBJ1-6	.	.	TGTGCCAGCAGCCCTGGGGGGGACAATTCACCCCTCCACTTT	CASSPGGDNSPLHF
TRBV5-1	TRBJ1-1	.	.	TGCGCCAGCAGCACGACTGTGAACACTGAAGCTTTCTTT	CASSTTVNTEAFF
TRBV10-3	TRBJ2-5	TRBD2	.	TGTGCCATCAGTGATTTTAGCGGGGGGGAGGAGACCCAGTACTTC	CAISDFSGGEETQYF
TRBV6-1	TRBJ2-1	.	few	TGTGCCTTGGCGGTCTACAATGAGCAGTTCTTC	CALAVYNEQFF
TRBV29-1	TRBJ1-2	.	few	TGCAGCGTTGCCCCAGGGCCGGCCTTCGGCTACACCTTC	CSVAPGPAFGYTF
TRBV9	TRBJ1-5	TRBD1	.	TGTGCCAGCAGCGCATCAGACAGGGGTGATAATCAGCCCCAGCATTTT	CASSASDRGDNQPQHF
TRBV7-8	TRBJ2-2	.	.	TGTGCCAGCAGCACGACGGGCACCGGGGAGCTGTTTTTT	CASSTTGTGELFF
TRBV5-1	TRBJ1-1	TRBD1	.	TGCGCCAGCAGCCGAAGGACAGGGGCCCACACTGAAGCTTTCTTT	CASSRRTGAHTEAFF
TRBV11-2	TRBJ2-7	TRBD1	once	TGTGCCAGCAGCTTAGGACAGGGCGGCTCCTACGAGCAGTACTTC	CASSLGQGGSYEQYF
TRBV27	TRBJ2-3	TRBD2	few	TGTGCCACCCGACTAGCGGGGGGGCCAGATACGCAGTATTTT	CATRLAGGPDTQYF
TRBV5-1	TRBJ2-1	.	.	TGCGCCAGCAGCTTGGAACCCGCTAGCCATGAGCAGTTCTTC	CASSLEPASHEQFF
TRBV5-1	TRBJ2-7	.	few	TGCGCCAGTTTTTTAAAGGAGAAGCCGGCATACGAGCAGTACTTC	CASFLKEKPAYEQYF
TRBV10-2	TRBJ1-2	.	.	TGCGCCACCACACCAGGGGAGTATGGCTACACCTTC	CATTPGEYGYTF
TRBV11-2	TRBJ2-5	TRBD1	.	TGTGCCAGCAGCGGAGGACAGGTAGGTTGGGAGACCCAGTACTTC	CASSGGQVGWETQYF
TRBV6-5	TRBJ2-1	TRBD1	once	TGTGCCAGCAGTTACTCGTCAGGGGGCGGTGAGCAGTTCTTC	CASSYSSGGGEQFF